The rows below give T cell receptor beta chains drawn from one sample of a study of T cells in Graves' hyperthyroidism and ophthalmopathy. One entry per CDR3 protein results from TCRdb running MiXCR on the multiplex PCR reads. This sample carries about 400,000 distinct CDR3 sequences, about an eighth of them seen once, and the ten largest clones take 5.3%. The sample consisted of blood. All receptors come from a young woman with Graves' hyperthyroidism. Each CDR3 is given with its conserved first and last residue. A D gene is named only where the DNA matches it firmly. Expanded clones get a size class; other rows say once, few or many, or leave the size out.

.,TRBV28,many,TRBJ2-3,TGTGCCAGCACTGCTAGGAATTTAGATACGCAGTATTTT,CASTARNLDTQYF
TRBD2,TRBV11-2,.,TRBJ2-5,TGTGCCAGCAGCTCCCCCTTATTAGCGGGACCCCAAGAGACCCAGTACTTC,CASSSPLLAGPQETQYF
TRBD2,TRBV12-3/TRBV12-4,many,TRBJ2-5,TGTGCCAGCAGTCTGGGACTAGCGGGAGTAGAGACCCAGTACTTC,CASSLGLAGVETQYF
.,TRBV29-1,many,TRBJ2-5,TGCAGCGTGGTGCCATGGGAGACCCAGTACTTC,CSVVPWETQYF
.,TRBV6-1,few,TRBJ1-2,TGTGCCAGCAGTGAGGATTTGATATGGGGGGACTATGGCTACACCTTC,CASSEDLIWGDYGYTF
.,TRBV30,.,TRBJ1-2,TGTGCCTGCCCCACCCTGGACAGAGCCGGCTATGGCTACACCTTC,CACPTLDRAGYGYTF
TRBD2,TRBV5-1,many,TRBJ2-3,TGCGCCAGCGGAACTAGCGGAAACACAGATACGCAGTATTTT,CASGTSGNTDTQYF
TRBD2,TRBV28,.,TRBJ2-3,TGTGCCAGCAGTGGGGGGACTAGCGGGAGTGCAGATACGCAGTATTTT,CASSGGTSGSADTQYF
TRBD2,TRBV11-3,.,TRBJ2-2,TGTGCCAGCAGCCATAGCGGGAGGGCGAACACCGGGGAGCTGTTTTTT,CASSHSGRANTGELFF
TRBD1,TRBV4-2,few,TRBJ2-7,TGTGCCAGCAGCCTACGGATAGATATGCAGGGGGCCCCCTACGAGCAGTACTTC,CASSLRIDMQGAPYEQYF
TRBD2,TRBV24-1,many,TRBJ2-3,TGTGCCACCAGTGATGCTGGACTAGCGGGGGACACAGATACGCAGTATTTT,CATSDAGLAGDTDTQYF
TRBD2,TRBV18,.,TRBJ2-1,TGTGCCAGCTCACCACCCCGTGGGAGCGGGAGCCACAATGAGCAGTTCTTC,CASSPPRGSGSHNEQFF
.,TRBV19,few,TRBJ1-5,TGTGCCAGTAGTGCTGGGGGTGGCAATCAGCCCCAGCATTTT,CASSAGGGNQPQHF
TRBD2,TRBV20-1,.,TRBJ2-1,TGCAGTGCTAGAGTTATAGGAGCGGGAGAGGTCTACAATGAGCAGTTCTTC,CSARVIGAGEVYNEQFF
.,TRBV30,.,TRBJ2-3,TGTGCCTGGAGTGTACAGTTAACAGATACGCAGTATTTT,CAWSVQLTDTQYF
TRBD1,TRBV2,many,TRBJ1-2,TGTGCCAGCAGTGCAATGACAGGGAACTATGGCTACACCTTC,CASSAMTGNYGYTF
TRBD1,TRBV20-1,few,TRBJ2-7,TGCAGTGCTACCGGGACAGGGCCCGCCTACGAGCAGTACTTC,CSATGTGPAYEQYF
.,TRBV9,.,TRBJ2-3,TGTGCCAGCAGCGCCCAATCCACAGATACGCAGTATTTT,CASSAQSTDTQYF
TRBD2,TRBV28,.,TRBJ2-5,TGTGCCAGCAGCCTGGGGGCTAGCGGGGGGGAGACCCAGTACTTC,CASSLGASGGETQYF
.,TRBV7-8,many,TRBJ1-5,TGTGCCAGCAGCTTAGGTGGCGATGGAGGGCCCCAGCATTTT,CASSLGGDGGPQHF
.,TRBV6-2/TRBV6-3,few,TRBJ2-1,TGTGCCAGCAGTCCCCACTTAGCTTCGGCTGAGCAGTTCTTC,CASSPHLASAEQFF
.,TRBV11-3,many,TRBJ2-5,TGTGCCAGCAGCTTAGATAGGCAGACCCAGTACTTC,CASSLDRQTQYF
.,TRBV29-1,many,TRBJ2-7,TGCAGCGTTGTCACCGTTGGGCACTACGAGCAGTACTTC,CSVVTVGHYEQYF
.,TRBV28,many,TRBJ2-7,TGTGCCAGCCTTCCTGAGGACGGGGAGCAGTACTTC,CASLPEDGEQYF
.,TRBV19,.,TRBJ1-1,TGTGCCAGTAGGGACAGCGATCTACGAACTGAAGCTTTCTTT,CASRDSDLRTEAFF
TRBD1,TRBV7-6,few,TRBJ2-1,TGTGCCAGCAGCAAAACCGGGACAGGGTCCTACAATGAGCAGTTCTTC,CASSKTGTGSYNEQFF
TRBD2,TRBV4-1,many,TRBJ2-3,TGCGCCAGCAGCCAGGCCGGTAGCGGGAGAGATACGCAGTATTTT,CASSQAGSGRDTQYF
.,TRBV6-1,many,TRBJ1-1,TGTGCCACATGGGGGACACCCAACAGGAACACTGAAGCTTTCTTT,CATWGTPNRNTEAFF
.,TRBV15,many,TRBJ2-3,TGTGCCACCAGCAGAGAACCCAGAAGCACAGATACGCAGTATTTT,CATSREPRSTDTQYF
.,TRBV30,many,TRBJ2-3,TGTGCCTGGCGTGGGACAGATACGCAGTATTTT,CAWRGTDTQYF
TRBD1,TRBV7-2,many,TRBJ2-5,TGTGCCAGCAGCCGACAGGGAGAGGAGACCCAGTACTTC,CASSRQGEETQYF
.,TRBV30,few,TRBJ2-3,TGTGCCTGGAGGTCAGGGGATACGCAGTATTTT,CAWRSGDTQYF
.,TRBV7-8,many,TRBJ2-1,TGTGCCAGCAGTCTCATCCCCGGACAGTACAATGAGCAGTTCTTC,CASSLIPGQYNEQFF
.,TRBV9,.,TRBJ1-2,TGTGCCAGCAGCGTAGTTGCCGGCGGGAGTTATGGCTACACCTTC,CASSVVAGGSYGYTF
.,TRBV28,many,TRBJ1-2,TGTGCCAGCAGAAACTGGACGGTAGGCTATGGCTACACCTTC,CASRNWTVGYGYTF
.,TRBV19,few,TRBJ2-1,TGTGCCAGTAGTTGGACTCTGGTCGAAATAGCGATCAATTCCTACAATGAGCAGTTCTTC,CASSWTLVEIAINSYNEQFF
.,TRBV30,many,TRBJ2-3,TGTGCCTGGAGTGTAACTAGCAGAACAGATACGCAGTATTTT,CAWSVTSRTDTQYF
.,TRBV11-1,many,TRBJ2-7,TGTGCCAGCAGCTTAGCCGCGACTAACGAGCAGTACTTC,CASSLAATNEQYF
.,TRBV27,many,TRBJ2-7,TGTGCCAGCGGCCGGACGGCTCTCTACGAGCAGTACTTC,CASGRTALYEQYF
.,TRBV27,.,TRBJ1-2,TGTGCCAGCAGTTTGGATTGGCAGGGGAACTATGGCTACACCTTC,CASSLDWQGNYGYTF
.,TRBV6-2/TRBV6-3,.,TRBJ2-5,TGTGTCAGCAGTCTAGCCGGAGAGACCCAGTACTTC,CVSSLAGETQYF
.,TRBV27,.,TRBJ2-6,TGTGCCAGCAGAACGGGTGGAGGGGCCAACGTCCTGACTTTC,CASRTGGGANVLTF
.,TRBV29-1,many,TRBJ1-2,TGCAGCGTGGAAACTCGGTCGGGTTTCTATGGCTACACCTTC,CSVETRSGFYGYTF
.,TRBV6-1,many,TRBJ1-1,TGTGCCAGCATTAGGGCGAACACTGAAGCTTTCTTT,CASIRANTEAFF
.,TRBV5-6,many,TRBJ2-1,TGTGCCAGCAGCCCGATCTCCCTAACCAATGAGCAGTTCTTC,CASSPISLTNEQFF
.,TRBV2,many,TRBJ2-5,TGTGCCAGCACAAACGTGGAGACCCAGTACTTC,CASTNVETQYF
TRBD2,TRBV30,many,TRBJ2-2,TGTGCCCTTCGACTAGCGGGGACCGGGGAGCTGTTTTTT,CALRLAGTGELFF
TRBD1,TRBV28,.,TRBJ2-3,TGTGCCAGCAGGAACAGGGGCAGAGATACGCAGTATTTT,CASRNRGRDTQYF
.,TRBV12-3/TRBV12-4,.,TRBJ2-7,TGTGCCAGCAGTTTCTCCAGACCCCAGCGCAGCGAGCAGTACTTC,CASSFSRPQRSEQYF
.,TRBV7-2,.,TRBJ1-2,TGTGCCAGCAGCGCCTACAGGGTAGGGTCAATTTTTGGCTGCACCTTC,CASSAYRVGSIFGCTF
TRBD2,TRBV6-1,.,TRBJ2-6,TGTGCCAGCAGCATACTATCGGCGGGAGTTCTTGCTGGGGCCAACGTCCTGACTTTC,CASSILSAGVLAGANVLTF
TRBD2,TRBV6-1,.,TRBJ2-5,TGTGCCAGCAGTGGGGGGGGACTAGCGGGAGGAGAGACCCAGTACTTC,CASSGGGLAGGETQYF
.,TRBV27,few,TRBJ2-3,TGTGCCAGCAGCGAAACCGGGACCAGTTCCGATACGCAGTATTTT,CASSETGTSSDTQYF